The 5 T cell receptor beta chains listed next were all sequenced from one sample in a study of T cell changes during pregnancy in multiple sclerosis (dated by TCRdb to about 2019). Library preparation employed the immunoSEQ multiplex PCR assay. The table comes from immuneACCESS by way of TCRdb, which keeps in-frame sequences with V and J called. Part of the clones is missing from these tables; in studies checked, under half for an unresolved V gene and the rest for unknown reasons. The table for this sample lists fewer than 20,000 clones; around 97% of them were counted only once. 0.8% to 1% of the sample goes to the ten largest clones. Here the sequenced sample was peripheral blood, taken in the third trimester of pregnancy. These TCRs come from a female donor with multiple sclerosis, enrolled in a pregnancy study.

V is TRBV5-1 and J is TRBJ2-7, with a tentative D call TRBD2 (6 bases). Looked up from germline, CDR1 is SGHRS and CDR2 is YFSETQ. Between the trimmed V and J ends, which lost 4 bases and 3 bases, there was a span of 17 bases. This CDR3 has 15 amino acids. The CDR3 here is CASSQERATSYEQYF. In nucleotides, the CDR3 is TGCGCCAGCAGCCAGGAGCGGGCAACTAGCTACGAGCAGTACTTC.

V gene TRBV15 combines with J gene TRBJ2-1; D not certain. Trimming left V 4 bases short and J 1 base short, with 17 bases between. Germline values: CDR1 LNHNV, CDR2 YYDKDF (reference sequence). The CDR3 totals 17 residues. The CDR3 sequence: CATSTARTSRSYNEQFF. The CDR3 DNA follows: TGTGCCACCAGCACAGCGAGAACATCCCGGTCCTACAATGAGCAGTTCTTC.

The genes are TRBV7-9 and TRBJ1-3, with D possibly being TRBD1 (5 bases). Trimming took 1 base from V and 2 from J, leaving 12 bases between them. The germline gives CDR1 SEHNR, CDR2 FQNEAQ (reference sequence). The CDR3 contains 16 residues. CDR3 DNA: TGTGCCAGCAGCTTAGGTGCGGGGGGGACTGGAAACACCATATATTTT. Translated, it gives CASSLGAGGTGNTIYF.

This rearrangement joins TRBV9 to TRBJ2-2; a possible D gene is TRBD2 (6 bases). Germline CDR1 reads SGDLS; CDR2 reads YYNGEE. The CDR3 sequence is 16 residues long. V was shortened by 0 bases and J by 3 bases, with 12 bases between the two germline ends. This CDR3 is CASSVDPSADTGELFF. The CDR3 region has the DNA TGTGCCAGCAGCGTAGATCCTAGCGCGGACACCGGGGAGCTGTTTTTT.

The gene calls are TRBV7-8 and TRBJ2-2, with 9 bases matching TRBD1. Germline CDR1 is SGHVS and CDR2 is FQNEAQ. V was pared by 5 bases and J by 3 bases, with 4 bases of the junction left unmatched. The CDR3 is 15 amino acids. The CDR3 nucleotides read TGTGCCAGCAGCCAGGGACAGGGATACACCGGGGAGCTGTTTTTT. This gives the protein CASSQGQGYTGELFF.